This TCR beta chain was captured by sequencing in a study of control samples from healthy donors and cancer patients. V gave up 4 bases and J gave up 4 bases, with 18 bases separating them. Germline V gives CDR1 PRHDT, CDR2 FYEKMQ (reference sequence). There are 16 residues in the CDR3. The protocol was immunoSEQ multiplex PCR, while the TCRdb copy is restricted to in-frame clones and leaves out a portion. The data hold about 130,000 clones, with roughly 84% observed a single time. This clonotype was sampled from a man between 50 and 59 years old in good health. The specimen sequenced was blood. This chain connects TRBV13 to TRBJ2-3, with D possibly TRBD1 on 7 matching bases. CDR3 sequence: CASSWLDRRGPDTQYF. The DNA for the CDR3 is TGTGCCAGCAGCTGGTTGGACAGGAGGGGACCAGATACGCAGTATTTT.